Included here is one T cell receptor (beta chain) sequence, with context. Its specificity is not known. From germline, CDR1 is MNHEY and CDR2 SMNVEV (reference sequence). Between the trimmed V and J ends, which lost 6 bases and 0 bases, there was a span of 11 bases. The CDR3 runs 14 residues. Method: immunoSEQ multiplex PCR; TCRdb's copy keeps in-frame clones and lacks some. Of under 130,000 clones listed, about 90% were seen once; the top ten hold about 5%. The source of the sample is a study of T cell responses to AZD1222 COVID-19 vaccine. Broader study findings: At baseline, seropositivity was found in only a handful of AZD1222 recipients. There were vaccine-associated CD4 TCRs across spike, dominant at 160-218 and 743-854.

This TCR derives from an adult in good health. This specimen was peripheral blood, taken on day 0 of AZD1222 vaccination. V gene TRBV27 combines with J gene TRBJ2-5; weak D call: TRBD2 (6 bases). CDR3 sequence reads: CASRVRGYQETQYF. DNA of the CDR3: TGTGCCAGCAGGGTCCGGGGGTACCAAGAGACCCAGTACTTC.